The subject of this entry is one T cell receptor beta chain. Germline lookup yields CDR1 KGHDR and CDR2 SFDVKD. The CDR3 is 15 amino acids. The J segment lost 8 bases and the V segment lost 4 bases, leaving 10 bases of the junction unmatched. This sample was included in a study of blood T cell repertoires in COVID-19. About the study: T cells, B-cell-depleted T cells, or PBMCs provided the cDNA or gDNA that served as material.

Assay used: immunoSEQ multiplex PCR; TCRdb lists only in-frame clones, some missing. Here the sample spans about 47,000 clones, roughly 80% being singletons. The sequencing sample was made of peripheral blood. This TCR came from a human donor with acute or convalescent COVID-19. The donor label of this sample is uncertain. This chain links TRBV24-1 with TRBJ1-2; 9 bases align to TRBD1. Here the CDR3 DNA reads TGTGCCACCAGTGACGCCCGGGACAGGGCGGGGGGCTACACCTTC. This sequence encodes CATSDARDRAGGYTF.